The source of this TCR beta chain is a study of spatial heterogeneity in lung cancer. Study information: Consistently, beta-chain sequences turned up in larger numbers than alpha-chain sequences did. Strong correlation was found between tumor-region TCR transcript counts and a T cell module score from matched bulk RNA-seq.

TCRdb re-called the 5' RACE reads through MiXCR, storing one row per CDR3 protein. The sample includes roughly 13,000 distinct CDR3 sequences, more than 3.5% seen only once; the top ten take less than 10%. Time point noted: sample taken at primary tumor resection. There are a few counts of this clonotype. Its antigen is as yet unknown. A much larger clone lies one base from this, so it may be a read error. Whole-study findings and limits: Counts of expanded intratumoral alpha and beta TCRs tracked tumor mutation counts.

The CDR3 consists of 12 residues. Germline V lookup: CDR1 MNHEY, CDR2 SVGAGI. Trimming cost V 5 bases and J 12 bases, with 16 bases left between them. The sequence derives from a male donor with early-stage non-small cell lung cancer. Sequencing was performed on lung tumor tissue, taken at surgery. V and J are TRBV6-5 and TRBJ1-2, with D possibly being TRBD1 (6 bases). The CDR3: CASSPRGGLDTF. The CDR3 coding sequence is TGTGCCAGCAGTCCCCGTGGGGGGCTCGACACCTTC.